This T cell receptor beta chain was recovered during a study of blood T cell repertoires in COVID-19. For the study at large: The samples span acute and convalescent COVID-19 from the United States, Italy and Spain. T cells, B-cell-depleted T cells, or PBMCs provided the cDNA or gDNA that served as material.

Per the authors' pipeline: Researchers report that nucleated cell counts were estimated from reference gene primer amplification. Profiled with immunoSEQ multiplex PCR; TCRdb holds only in-frame clones, not every one. V and J calls and clone size come straight from that table; D and trimming were deduced from the DNA. Here the sample spans approximately 160,000 clones, just over 85% being singletons. Germline loops: CDR1 LNHDA, CDR2 SQIVND (reference sequence). J lost 0 bases, V lost 5 bases, and 6 bases had no gene match. The CDR3 sequence is 15 residues long. The material sequenced was peripheral blood. V is TRBV19 and J is TRBJ2-5; TRBD2 aligns across 7 bases. The receptor was derived from a man aged 45-60 years with active or convalescent COVID-19. CDR3 amino acids: CASSFTAGHQETQYF. The DNA of the CDR3 is TGTGCCAGTAGTTTCACAGCGGGGCACCAAGAGACCCAGTACTTC. Together with reference TRBV19 and TRBJ2-5, the CDR3 gives the full variable domain: DGGITQSPKYLFRKEGQNVTLSCEQNLNHDAMYWYRQDPGQGLRLIYYSQIVNDFQKGDIAEGYSVSREKKESFPLTVTSAQKNPTAFYLCASSFTAGHQETQYFGPGTRLLVL.